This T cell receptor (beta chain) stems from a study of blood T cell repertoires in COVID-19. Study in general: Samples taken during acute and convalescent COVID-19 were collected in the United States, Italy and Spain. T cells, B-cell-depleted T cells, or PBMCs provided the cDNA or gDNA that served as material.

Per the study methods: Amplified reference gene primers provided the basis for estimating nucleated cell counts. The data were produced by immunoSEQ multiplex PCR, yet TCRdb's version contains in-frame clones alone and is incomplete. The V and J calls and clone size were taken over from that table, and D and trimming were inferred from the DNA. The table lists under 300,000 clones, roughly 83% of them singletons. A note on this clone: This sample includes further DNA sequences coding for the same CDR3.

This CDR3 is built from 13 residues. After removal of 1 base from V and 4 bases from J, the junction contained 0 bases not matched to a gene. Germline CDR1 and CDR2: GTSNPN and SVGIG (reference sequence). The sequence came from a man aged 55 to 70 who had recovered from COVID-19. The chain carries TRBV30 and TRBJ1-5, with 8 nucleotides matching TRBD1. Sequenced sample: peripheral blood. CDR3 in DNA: TGTGCCTGGAGTGGGACAGGGAATCAGCCCCAGCATTTT. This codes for CAWSGTGNQPQHF.